The 20 T cell receptor beta chains in this list originate from one sample, sequenced in a study of blood T cell repertoires in COVID-19. The table came from immunoSEQ multiplex PCR; TCRdb's copy has only in-frame clones and leaves some out. The sample consists of some 260,000 clones, roughly 80% of them appearing once. Source material: peripheral blood. The origin of the receptors is a middle-aged woman with active or convalescent COVID-19.

The chain is built from TRBV4-1 and TRBJ2-4; a possible D gene is TRBD1 (5 bases). Trimming removed 0 bases from V and 7 bases from J, with 10 bases in between. Germline lookup yields CDR1 MGHRA and CDR2 YSYEKL. The CDR3 is 14 amino acids. CDR3 bases: TGCGCCAGCAGCCAAGAACCAGGGTCTAACATTCAGTACTTC. It is translated as CASSQEPGSNIQYF.

This chain uses TRBV6-1 with TRBJ1-5, with D perhaps TRBD1 (6 bases). V was cut by 3 bases and J by 2 bases, with 20 bases left in between. Per germline, CDR1 MNHNS and CDR2 SASEGT. The CDR3 covers 18 residues. The CDR3 loop reads CASSDPRKGVGGNQPQHF. CDR3 in DNA: TGTGCCAGCAGTGACCCCCGGAAGGGGGTCGGGGGCAATCAGCCCCAGCATTTT.

The chain is built from TRBV30 and TRBJ1-6; D gene uncertain. This CDR3 spans 14 amino acids. Trimming took off 8 bases at V and 5 bases at J, with 16 bases between the two ends. Germline lookup yields CDR1 GTSNPN and CDR2 SVGIG (reference sequence). The CDR3 here is CAAWPGQNNSPLHF. CDR3 coding DNA: TGTGCCGCCTGGCCAGGCCAGAATAATTCACCCCTCCACTTT.

The chain employs TRBV10-3 and TRBJ1-1; no firm D call. The CDR3 covers 13 residues. Between the trimmed V and J ends, which lost 7 bases and 2 bases, there was a span of 11 bases. Germline V gene lookup returns CDR1 ENHRY and CDR2 SYGVKD. Here the CDR3 reads CAIMRASNTEAFF. CDR3 in DNA: TGTGCCATCATGCGTGCCTCTAACACTGAAGCTTTCTTT.

The V call is TRBV6-1, the J call TRBJ2-1, with D unresolved. This CDR3 is built from 13 residues. Trimming pared 2 bases from V and 10 bases from J, leaving 12 bases between. CDR1 and CDR2 (germline): MNHNS, SASEGT. CDR3 sequence: CASSEFAVREQFF. The CDR3 DNA reads TGTGCCAGCAGTGAATTTGCAGTCAGAGAGCAGTTCTTC.

The rearrangement links TRBV28 to TRBJ1-1; TRBD1 matches at 9 bases. CDR3 length: 15 amino acids. The trim removed 11 bases at V and 4 bases at J, leaving 14 bases unmatched. Germline-derived CDR1 and CDR2 are MDHEN and SYDVKM. CDR3 loop: CAGKRGTGTSTEAFF. CDR3 sequence (DNA): TGTGCCGGCAAGCGGGGGACAGGGACCTCCACTGAAGCTTTCTTT.

There are a few counts of this clone. The chain carries TRBV28 and TRBJ1-5; the D is unclear. The CDR3 extends over 12 amino acids. The V end was cut by 6 bases, the J end by 7 bases, with 10 bases between. Germline V gene data show CDR1 as MDHEN and CDR2 as SYDVKM. The DNA for the CDR3 is TGTGCCAGCAGACGGTCAACCCAGCCCCAGCATTTT. Translating it yields CASRRSTQPQHF. Variable domain in full (rest from reference TRBV28 and TRBJ1-5): DVKVTQSSRYLVKRTGEKVFLECVQDMDHENMFWYRQDPGLGLRLIYFSYDVKMKEKGDIPEGYSVSREKKERFSLILESASTNQTSMYLCASRRSTQPQHFGDGTRLSIL.

Regarding this clone: The same CDR3 can be traced to other DNA sequences in this sample. The chain is built from TRBV3-1 (or the pseudogene TRBV3-2) and TRBJ2-2; D not resolved. The CDR3 runs 13 residues. Between the trimmed V and J ends, which lost 1 base and 5 bases, there was a span of 5 bases. The germline CDR1 and CDR2 sequences are LGHDT and YNNKEL (reference sequence). CDR3 coding DNA: TGTGCCAGCAGCCAAGGTTCTACCGGGGAGCTGTTTTTT. The encoded protein is CASSQGSTGELFF.

The chain has TRBV14 and TRBJ1-3; tentative D call: TRBD1 (6 bases). Deletions cut 4 bases from V and 2 bases from J, with 15 bases between. Germline V gene data show CDR1 as SGHDN and CDR2 as FVKESK. This CDR3 is built from 16 residues. CDR3 sequence reads: CASSRGQGYTGNTIYF. CDR3 DNA: TGTGCCAGCAGCCGTGGGCAGGGGTATACTGGAAACACCATATATTTT.

The chain employs TRBV6-5 and TRBJ2-4; 9 bases match TRBD2. This CDR3 comprises 14 residues. The ends lost 5 bases at V and 7 bases at J; junction bases unmatched: 6. CDR1 is MNHEY, CDR2 SVGAGI, per germline. CDR3 sequence (DNA): TGTGCCAGCAGTCAATTAGCGGGGGAGAACATTCAGTACTTC. Its translation: CASSQLAGENIQYF.

This chain connects TRBV28 to TRBJ2-7; TRBD1 aligns across 7 bases. Unmatched junction bases numbered 9, after V lost 6 bases and J lost 4 bases. CDR1 is MDHEN and CDR2 is SYDVKM in the germline V gene. The CDR3 totals 14 residues. The CDR3, as DNA: TGTGCCAGCAGCTATGGGACAGCCCGGTACGAGCAGTACGTC. Translated, it gives CASSYGTARYEQYV.

The chain uses TRBV6-1 and TRBJ1-1; maybe TRBD1 (6 bases). This CDR3 is built from 13 residues. CDR1 and CDR2 from the germline V gene are MNHNS and SASEGT. V dropped 6 bases and J dropped 10 bases, with 18 bases sitting between them. Written as DNA, the CDR3 is TGTGCCAGCAGCCCTCCGGGACACGAGGGAGCTTTCTTT. Its translation: CASSPPGHEGAFF.

The V gene is TRBV2, the J gene TRBJ1-5; D gene unclear. V dropped 5 bases and J dropped 3 bases, with 11 bases sitting between them. The CDR3 covers 14 residues. The germline gives CDR1 SNHLY, CDR2 FYNNEI. The CDR3 region is CASSRRGYNQPQHF. Here the CDR3 DNA reads TGTGCCAGCAGTCGGAGAGGTTACAATCAGCCCCAGCATTTT. Full variable domain (rest looked up from reference TRBV2 and TRBJ1-5): EPEVTQTPSHQVTQMGQEVILRCVPISNHLYFYWYRQILGQKVEFLVSFYNNEISEKSEIFDDQFSVERPDGSNFTLKIRSTKLEDSAMYFCASSRRGYNQPQHFGDGTRLSIL.

Written as DNA, the CDR3 is TGTGCCATCAGTGAACAGAGCTACGAGCAGTACTTC. Translation gives CAISEQSYEQYF. The J gene is TRBJ2-7, the V gene TRBV10-3; D gene uncertain. Germline V gene data show CDR1 as ENHRY and CDR2 as SYGVKD. Trimming took 3 bases from V and 3 from J, leaving 6 bases between them. This CDR3 has 12 amino acids.

The DNA for the CDR3 is TGTGCCAGCAGCTTAGATCTAATGGAAGAGACCCAGTACTTC. It encodes CASSLDLMEETQYF. The chain employs TRBV11-2 and TRBJ2-5; unclear D gene. Trimming took 0 bases from V and 3 from J, leaving 8 bases between them. The germline V gene encodes CDR1 SGHAT and CDR2 FQNNGV. CDR3 length: 14 amino acids. The variable domain in full, completed from reference TRBV11-2 and TRBJ2-5, reads EAGVAQSPRYKIIEKRQSVAFWCNPISGHATLYWYQQILGQGPKLLIQFQNNGVVDDSQLPKDRFSAERLKGVDSTLKIQPAKLEDSAVYLCASSLDLMEETQYFGPGTRLLVL.

This clone was recorded once. V is TRBV6-5 and J is TRBJ1-3; D gene uncertain. CDR3 length: 15 residues. Germline V gene lookup returns CDR1 MNHEY and CDR2 SVGAGI. The germline V and J ends were trimmed by 8 bases and 0 bases, with 14 bases remaining between them. The CDR3 loop reads CASRLTEFSGNTIYF. CDR3 nucleotides: TGTGCCAGCCGGCTCACGGAGTTCTCTGGAAACACCATATATTTT.

With respect to this clone: The sample has other DNA sequences that encode this CDR3 too. V gene TRBV9 combines with J gene TRBJ1-2; D is ambiguous. Germline-derived CDR1 and CDR2 are SGDLS and YYNGEE. V lost 0 bases, J lost 2 bases, and 8 bases lay in between. This CDR3 contains 14 residues. The CDR3 DNA is TGTGCCAGCAGCGTAGGTGGCACGAACTATGGCTACACCTTC. This encodes CASSVGGTNYGYTF.

The V call is TRBV12-5, the J call TRBJ2-1, with TRBD1 as a possible D gene (5 bases). V was shortened by 0 bases and J by 1 base, with 16 bases between the two germline ends. Germline V gene lookup returns CDR1 LGHNT and CDR2 FRNRAP. This CDR3 comprises 18 residues. The CDR3 DNA is TGTGCTAGTGGTTTGGTACCGAAGGGGAAATTTTCCTACAATGAGCAGTTCTTC. It translates to CASGLVPKGKFSYNEQFF.

This clone was observed a few times. J is TRBJ2-3 and V is TRBV7-2; possibly TRBD1 for D (6 bases). Germline CDR1 and CDR2: SGHTA and FQGNSA. The CDR3 has 17 amino acids. Trimming pared 2 bases from V and 7 bases from J, leaving 22 bases between. In nucleotides, the CDR3 is TGTGCCAGCAGCTTAAGACTCGGGACACCGAGGTTGAATACGCAGTATTTT. Amino acids: CASSLRLGTPRLNTQYF.

The chain carries TRBV18 and TRBJ1-5; a possible D gene is TRBD1 (6 bases). Trimming removed 3 bases at V and 4 bases at J, with 10 bases between. The CDR3 spans 14 residues. Germline assignment: CDR1 KGHSH and CDR2 LQKENI. In DNA, the CDR3 is TGTGCCAGCTCACCGGGGGCGGAAAATCAGCCCCAGCATTTT. This codes for CASSPGAENQPQHF.